The clone carrying this T cell receptor beta chain was seen more than once but under ten times. Produced via immunoSEQ multiplex PCR; TCRdb's table is partial and in-frame only. The sample yields 80,000 or so clones, roughly 85% seen once. This specimen belongs to a study of T cell responses to AZD1222 COVID-19 vaccine. V lost 5 bases, J lost 8 bases, and 12 bases lay in between. CDR3 length equals 12 residues. CDR1 is SEHNR, CDR2 FQNEAQ, per germline (reference sequence). Sample: peripheral blood, taken on day 0 of AZD1222 vaccination. The chain carries TRBV7-9 and TRBJ1-2; D is undetermined. The sequence derives from an adult in good health. The CDR3 nucleotides are TGTGCCAGCAGCCTCCCGGCTGGAGGCTACACCTTC. It translates to CASSLPAGGYTF.